The present entry profiles one T cell receptor beta chain with its context. These data belong to a study of T cell responses to AZD1222 COVID-19 vaccine. Germline CDR1 reads SGHRS; CDR2 reads YFSETQ. CDR3 length equals 16 residues. V shed 6 bases, J shed 4 bases, and the junction held 10 bases outside the gene matches. TCRdb keeps only in-frame clones here, not all; method: immunoSEQ multiplex PCR. The sample lists 150,000 to 200,000 clones, roughly 87% occurring once. This sequence was found in an adult who received the AZD1222 COVID-19 vaccine. The chain couples TRBV5-1 to TRBJ2-7; 13 positions agree with TRBD2. Sequenced here: peripheral blood, sampled 28 days after the second AZD1222 dose. CDR3 in amino acids: CASKNAGTSGKYEQYF. In DNA, the CDR3 is TGCGCCAGCAAGAACGCCGGGACTAGCGGGAAGTACGAGCAGTACTTC.